The 2 T cell receptor beta chains listed next were all sequenced from one sample in a study of blood T cell repertoires in COVID-19 (dated by TCRdb to 2019 to 2021). The library was prepared using the immunoSEQ multiplex PCR assay. TCRdb re-hosts the immuneACCESS table, in-frame sequences only. Its copies lack some clones; in the studies checked, an unresolved V gene accounts for under half of them, and the cause for the rest is not known. The sample table holds roughly 75,000 clones, of which approximately 79% were seen once. The biggest ten clones account for 2.5% to 3% of the sample. Sample: peripheral blood. The origin of the receptors is a human donor with acute or convalescent COVID-19. The donor label of this sample is uncertain.

In regard to this clone: An end of the junction differs from the germline gene, which may be a read error. V gene TRBV7-3 combines with J gene TRBJ1-2; D remains ambiguous. Germline V CDR1 and CDR2: SGHTA, FQGTGA. This CDR3 comprises 12 residues. CDR3 amino acids: CASSSSKYGYTF. As DNA, the CDR3 is TGTGCCAGCAGCTCCTCTAAATATGGCTACACCTTC.

The V gene is TRBV7-6, the J gene TRBJ2-2; TRBD2 might be the D (6 bases). V lost 1 base to trimming and J lost 6 bases, with 12 bases between them. The length of the CDR3 is 15 residues. Germline lookup yields CDR1 SGHVS and CDR2 FNYEAQ. The CDR3 loop is CASSLGGIGAGELFF. The CDR3 coding sequence is TGTGCCAGCAGCTTAGGCGGGATTGGGGCCGGGGAGCTGTTTTTT.